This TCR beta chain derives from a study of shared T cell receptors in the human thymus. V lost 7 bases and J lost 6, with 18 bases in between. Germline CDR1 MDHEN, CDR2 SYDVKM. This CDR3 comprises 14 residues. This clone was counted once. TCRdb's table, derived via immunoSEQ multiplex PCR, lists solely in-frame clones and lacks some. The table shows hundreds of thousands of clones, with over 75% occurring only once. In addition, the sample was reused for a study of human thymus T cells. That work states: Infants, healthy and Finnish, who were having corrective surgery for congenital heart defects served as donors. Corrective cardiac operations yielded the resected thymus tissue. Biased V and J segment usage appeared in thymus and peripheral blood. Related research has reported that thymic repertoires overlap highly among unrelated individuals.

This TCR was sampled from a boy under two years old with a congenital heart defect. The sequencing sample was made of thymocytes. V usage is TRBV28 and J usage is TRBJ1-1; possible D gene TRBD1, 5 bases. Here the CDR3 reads CASIPPGRDSEAFF. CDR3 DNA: TGTGCCAGCATCCCCCCCGGCAGGGACTCTGAAGCTTTCTTT.